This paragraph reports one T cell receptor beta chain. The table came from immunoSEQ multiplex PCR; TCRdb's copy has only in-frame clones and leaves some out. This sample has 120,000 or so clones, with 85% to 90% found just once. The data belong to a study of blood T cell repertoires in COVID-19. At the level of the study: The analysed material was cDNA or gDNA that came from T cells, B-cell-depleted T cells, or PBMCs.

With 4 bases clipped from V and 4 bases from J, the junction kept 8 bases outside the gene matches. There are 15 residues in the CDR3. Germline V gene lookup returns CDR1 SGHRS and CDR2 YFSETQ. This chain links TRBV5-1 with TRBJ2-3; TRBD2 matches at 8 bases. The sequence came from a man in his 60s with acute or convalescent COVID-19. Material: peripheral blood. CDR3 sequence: CASSLGLAGSDTQYF. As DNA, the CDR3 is TGCGCCAGCAGCCTCGGACTAGCCGGATCAGATACGCAGTATTTT.